This entry concerns a single TCR beta chain. This specimen comes from a study of blood T cell repertoires in COVID-19. About the study: The origin of the acute and convalescent COVID-19 samples was the United States, Italy and Spain. In each case, the material was cDNA or gDNA derived from T cells, B-cell-depleted T cells, or PBMCs.

Patients in Seattle were enrolled during active infection, then followed longitudinally. Per the study methods: Quantification of nucleated cells was approximated via reference gene primer amplification. Method: immunoSEQ multiplex PCR; TCRdb's copy keeps in-frame clones and lacks some. The D gene and trimming were derived from the DNA, and the V and J assignments and clone size from that table. The sample carries over 450,000 clones, roughly nine tenths recorded once. Sequenced material: peripheral blood. The source of this sequence is a man younger than 35 with COVID-19, enrolled during active disease.

DNA for the CDR3: TGTGCCAGCAGCCAAGTAGGAGGGTATGGGGCCAACGTCCTGACTTTC. It encodes CASSQVGGYGANVLTF. The chain carries TRBV3-1 (or the pseudogene TRBV3-2) and TRBJ2-6, with D perhaps matching TRBD2 (6 bases). From germline, CDR1 is LGHDT and CDR2 YNNKEL (reference sequence). V was clipped by 1 base and J by 3 bases, with 10 bases between them. The length of the CDR3 is 16 residues.